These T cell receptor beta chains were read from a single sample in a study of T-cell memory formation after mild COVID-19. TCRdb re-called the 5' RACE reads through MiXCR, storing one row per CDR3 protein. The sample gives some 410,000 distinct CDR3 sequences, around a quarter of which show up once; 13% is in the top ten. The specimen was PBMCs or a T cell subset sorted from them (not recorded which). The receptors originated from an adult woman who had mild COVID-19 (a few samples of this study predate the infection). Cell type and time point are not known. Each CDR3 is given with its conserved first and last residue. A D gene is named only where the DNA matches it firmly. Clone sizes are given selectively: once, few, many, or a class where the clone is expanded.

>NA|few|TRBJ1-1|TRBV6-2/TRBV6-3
CASGIGGLNTEAFF
TGTGCCAGCGGGATAGGGGGGTTGAACACTGAAGCTTTCTTT
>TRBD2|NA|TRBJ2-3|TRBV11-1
CASSHRTSGQQYF
TGTGCCAGCAGCCATAGGACTAGCGGGCAGCAGTATTTT
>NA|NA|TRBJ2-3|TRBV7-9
CANREDGAAPDTQYF
TGTGCCAACAGGGAGGACGGAGCGGCCCCAGATACGCAGTATTTT
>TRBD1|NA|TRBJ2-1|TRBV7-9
CASSPRQGADYNEQFF
TGTGCCAGCAGCCCAAGACAGGGGGCAGACTACAATGAGCAGTTCTTC
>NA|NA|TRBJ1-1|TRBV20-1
CSAIWRGGTEAFF
TGCAGTGCTATTTGGAGAGGGGGCACTGAAGCTTTCTTT
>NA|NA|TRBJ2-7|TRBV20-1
CSAREGGGDDSEQYF
TGCAGTGCTAGAGAAGGGGGCGGGGATGATTCCGAGCAGTACTTC
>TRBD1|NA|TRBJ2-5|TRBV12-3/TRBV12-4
CASSVGQGVETQYF
TGTGCCAGCAGTGTCGGACAGGGTGTGGAGACCCAGTACTTC
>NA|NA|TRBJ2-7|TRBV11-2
CASSFQQGGGSYEQYF
TGTGCCAGCAGTTTTCAGCAGGGAGGGGGGTCCTACGAGCAGTACTTC
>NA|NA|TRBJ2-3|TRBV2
CATAVGATQYF
TGTGCCACCGCCGTCGGGGCTACGCAGTATTTT
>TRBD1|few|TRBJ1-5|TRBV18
CASSRDRGRNQPQHF
TGTGCCAGCTCACGGGACAGGGGCCGCAATCAGCCCCAGCATTTT
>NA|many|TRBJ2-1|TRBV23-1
CASSQSIAEQFF
TGCGCCAGCAGTCAATCTATCGCCGAGCAGTTCTTC
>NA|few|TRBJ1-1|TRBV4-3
CASSQEGFSWVRDTEAFF
TGCGCCAGCAGCCAAGAGGGGTTTTCATGGGTTAGAGACACTGAAGCTTTCTTT
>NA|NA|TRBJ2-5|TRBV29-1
CSVREQTQYF
TGCAGCGTAAGAGAGCAGACCCAGTACTTC
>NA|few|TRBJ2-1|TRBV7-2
CASSLWSEADGEQFF
TGTGCCAGCAGCTTATGGTCAGAAGCGGATGGTGAGCAGTTCTTC
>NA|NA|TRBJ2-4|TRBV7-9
CASSAPTDGPNSQYF
TGTGCCAGCAGCGCACCGACAGACGGGCCAAACAGTCAGTACTTC
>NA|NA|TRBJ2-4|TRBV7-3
CASSSSGPRGKNIQYF
TGTGCCAGCAGCTCGAGCGGGCCAAGGGGCAAAAACATTCAGTACTTC
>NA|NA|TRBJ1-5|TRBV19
CASSSQNQPQHF
TGTGCCAGTAGTAGTCAAAATCAGCCCCAGCATTTT
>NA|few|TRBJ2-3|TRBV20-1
CSARDQGRDTDTQYF
TGCAGTGCTAGAGATCAGGGGCGGGACACAGATACGCAGTATTTT
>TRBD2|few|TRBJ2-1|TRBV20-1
CSARDVGRAINEQFF
TGCAGTGCTAGAGATGTCGGGAGGGCCATAAATGAGCAGTTCTTC
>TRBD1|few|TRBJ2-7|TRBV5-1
CASTTGPAFSYEQYF
TGCGCCAGCACGACAGGGCCAGCTTTTTCCTACGAGCAGTACTTC
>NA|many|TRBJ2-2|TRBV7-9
CASSLAIVGSGELFF
TGTGCCAGCAGCTTAGCTATCGTCGGATCCGGGGAGCTGTTTTTT
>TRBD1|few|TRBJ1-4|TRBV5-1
CASSWGQPKDEKLFF
TGCGCCAGCAGCTGGGGACAGCCGAAGGATGAAAAACTGTTTTTT
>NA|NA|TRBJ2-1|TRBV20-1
CSARDFSYNEQFF
TGCAGTGCGCGGGACTTTTCCTACAATGAGCAGTTCTTC
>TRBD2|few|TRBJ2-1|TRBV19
CASSSSLAERQFF
TGTGCCAGTAGTTCCAGCCTAGCGGAGAGGCAGTTCTTC
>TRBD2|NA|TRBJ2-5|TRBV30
CASTAGGETQYF
TGTGCCTCGACAGCGGGGGGAGAGACCCAGTACTTC
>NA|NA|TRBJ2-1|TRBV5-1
CASSLRGTPPNNEQFF
TGCGCCAGCAGCTTGCGGGGGACACCACCAAACAATGAGCAGTTCTTC
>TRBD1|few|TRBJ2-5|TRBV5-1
CASSWGTGPQETQYF
TGCGCCAGCAGCTGGGGGACAGGACCCCAAGAGACCCAGTACTTC
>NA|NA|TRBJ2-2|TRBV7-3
CASSSGAGTGELFF
TGTGCCAGCAGCTCCGGAGCGGGTACCGGGGAGCTGTTTTTT
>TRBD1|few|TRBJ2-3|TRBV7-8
CASSLEGRGMDRTQYF
TGTGCCAGCAGCTTAGAGGGCAGGGGGATGGACCGGACGCAGTATTTT
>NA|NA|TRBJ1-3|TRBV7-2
CASSLAYVSGNTIYF
TGTGCCAGCAGTTTAGCTTACGTCTCTGGAAACACCATATATTTT
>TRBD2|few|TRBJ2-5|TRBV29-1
CSAGTSGRSWETQYF
TGCAGCGCAGGGACTAGCGGGAGGTCGTGGGAGACCCAGTACTTC